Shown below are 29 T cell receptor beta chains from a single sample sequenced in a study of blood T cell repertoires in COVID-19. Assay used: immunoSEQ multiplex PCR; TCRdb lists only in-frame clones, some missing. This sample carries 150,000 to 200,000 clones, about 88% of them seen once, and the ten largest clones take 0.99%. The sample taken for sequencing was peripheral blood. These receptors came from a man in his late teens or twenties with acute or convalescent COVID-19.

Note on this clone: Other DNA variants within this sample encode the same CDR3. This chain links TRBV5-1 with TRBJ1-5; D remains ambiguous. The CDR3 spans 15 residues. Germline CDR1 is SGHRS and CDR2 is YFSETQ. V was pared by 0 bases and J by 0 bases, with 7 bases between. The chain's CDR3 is CASSLAGNSNQPQHF. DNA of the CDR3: TGCGCCAGCAGCTTGGCCGGGAATAGCAATCAGCCCCAGCATTTT.

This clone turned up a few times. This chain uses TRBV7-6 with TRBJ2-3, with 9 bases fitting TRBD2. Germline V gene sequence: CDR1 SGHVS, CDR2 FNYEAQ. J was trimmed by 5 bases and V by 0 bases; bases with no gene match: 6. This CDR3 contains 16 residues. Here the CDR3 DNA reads TGTGCCAGCAGCTTAGCGCGGCGGGGGGGACAAGATACGCAGTATTTT. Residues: CASSLARRGGQDTQYF.

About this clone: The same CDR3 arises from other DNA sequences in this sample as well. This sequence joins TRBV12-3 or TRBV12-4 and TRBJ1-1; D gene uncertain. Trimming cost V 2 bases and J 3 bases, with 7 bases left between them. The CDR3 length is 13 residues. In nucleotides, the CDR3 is TGTGCCAGCAGTTTATATCGGGACACTGAAGCTTTCTTT. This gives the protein CASSLYRDTEAFF.

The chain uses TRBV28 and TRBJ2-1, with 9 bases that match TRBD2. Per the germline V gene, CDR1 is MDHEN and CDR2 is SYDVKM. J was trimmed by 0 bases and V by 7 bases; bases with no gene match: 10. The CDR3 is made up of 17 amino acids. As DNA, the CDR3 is TGTGCCAGCATGGGTAGCGGGGGCGCGGGCTCCTACAATGAGCAGTTCTTC. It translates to CASMGSGGAGSYNEQFF.

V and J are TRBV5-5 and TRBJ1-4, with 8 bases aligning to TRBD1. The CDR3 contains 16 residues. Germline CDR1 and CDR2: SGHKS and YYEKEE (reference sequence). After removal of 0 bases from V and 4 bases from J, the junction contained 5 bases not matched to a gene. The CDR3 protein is CASSLAYRGGNEKLFF. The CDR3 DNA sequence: TGTGCCAGCAGCTTGGCATACAGGGGGGGTAATGAAAAACTGTTTTTT.

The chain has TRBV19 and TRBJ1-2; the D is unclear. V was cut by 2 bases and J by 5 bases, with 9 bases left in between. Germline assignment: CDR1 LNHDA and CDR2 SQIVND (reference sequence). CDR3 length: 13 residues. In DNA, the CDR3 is TGTGCCAGTAGTATAACCGGAGATTATGGCTACACCTTC. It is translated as CASSITGDYGYTF. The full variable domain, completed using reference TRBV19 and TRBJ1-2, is DGGITQSPKYLFRKEGQNVTLSCEQNLNHDAMYWYRQDPGQGLRLIYYSQIVNDFQKGDIAEGYSVSREKKESFPLTVTSAQKNPTAFYLCASSITGDYGYTFGSGTRLTVV.

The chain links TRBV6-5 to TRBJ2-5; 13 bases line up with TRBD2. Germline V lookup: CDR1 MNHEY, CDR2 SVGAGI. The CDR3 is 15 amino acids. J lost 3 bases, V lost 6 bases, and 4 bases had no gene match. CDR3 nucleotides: TGTGCCAGCAGCCTTGGACTAGCGGGGGAAGAGACCCAGTACTTC. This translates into CASSLGLAGEETQYF.

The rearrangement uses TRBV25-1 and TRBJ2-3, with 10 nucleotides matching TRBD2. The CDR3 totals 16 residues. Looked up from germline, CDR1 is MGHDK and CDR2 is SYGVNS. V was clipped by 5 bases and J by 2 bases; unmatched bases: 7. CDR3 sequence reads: CASSPDSGGNTDTQYF. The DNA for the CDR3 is TGTGCCAGCAGTCCCGATAGCGGGGGGAACACAGATACGCAGTATTTT.

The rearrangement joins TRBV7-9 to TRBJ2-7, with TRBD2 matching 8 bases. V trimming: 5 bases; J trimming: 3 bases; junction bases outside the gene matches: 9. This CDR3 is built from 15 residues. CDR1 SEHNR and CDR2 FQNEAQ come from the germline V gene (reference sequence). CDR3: CASSPRDSGVYEQYF. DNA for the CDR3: TGTGCCAGCAGCCCCCGTGATAGCGGGGTCTACGAGCAGTACTTC.

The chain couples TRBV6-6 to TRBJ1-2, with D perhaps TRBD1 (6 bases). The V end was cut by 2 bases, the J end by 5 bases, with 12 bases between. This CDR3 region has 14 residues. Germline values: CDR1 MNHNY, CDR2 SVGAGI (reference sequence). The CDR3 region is CASSYPRGGYGYTF. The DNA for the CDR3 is TGTGCCAGCAGTTACCCCAGGGGAGGGTATGGCTACACCTTC.

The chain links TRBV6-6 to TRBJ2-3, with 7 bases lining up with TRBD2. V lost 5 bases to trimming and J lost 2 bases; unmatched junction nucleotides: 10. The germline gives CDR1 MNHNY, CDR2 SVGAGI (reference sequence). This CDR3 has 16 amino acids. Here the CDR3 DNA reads TGTGCCAGCAGTCGACCTAGGGCGGGGGACACAGATACGCAGTATTTT. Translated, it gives CASSRPRAGDTDTQYF.

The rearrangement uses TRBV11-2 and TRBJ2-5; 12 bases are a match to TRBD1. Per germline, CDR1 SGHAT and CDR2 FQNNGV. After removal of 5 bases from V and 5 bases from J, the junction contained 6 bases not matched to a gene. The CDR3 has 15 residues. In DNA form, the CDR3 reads TGTGCCAGCAGCGGCGGGACAGGGGGCATCGAGACCCAGTACTTC. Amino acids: CASSGGTGGIETQYF. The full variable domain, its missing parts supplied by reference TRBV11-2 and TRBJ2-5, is EAGVAQSPRYKIIEKRQSVAFWCNPISGHATLYWYQQILGQGPKLLIQFQNNGVVDDSQLPKDRFSAERLKGVDSTLKIQPAKLEDSAVYLCASSGGTGGIETQYFGPGTRLLVL.

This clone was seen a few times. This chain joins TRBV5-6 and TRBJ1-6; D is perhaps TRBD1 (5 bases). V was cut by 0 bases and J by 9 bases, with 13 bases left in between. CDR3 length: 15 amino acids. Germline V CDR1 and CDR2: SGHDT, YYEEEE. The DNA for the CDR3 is TGTGCCAGCAGCTTGGAGCGGGGCGGGAGTTCACCCCTCCACTTT. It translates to CASSLERGGSSPLHF.

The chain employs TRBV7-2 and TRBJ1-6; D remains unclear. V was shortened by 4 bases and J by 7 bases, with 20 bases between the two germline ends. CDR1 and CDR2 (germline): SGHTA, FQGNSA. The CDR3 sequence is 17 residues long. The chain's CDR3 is CASSYITFREANSPLHF. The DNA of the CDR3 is TGTGCCAGCAGCTACATAACATTCCGGGAAGCCAATTCACCCCTCCACTTT.

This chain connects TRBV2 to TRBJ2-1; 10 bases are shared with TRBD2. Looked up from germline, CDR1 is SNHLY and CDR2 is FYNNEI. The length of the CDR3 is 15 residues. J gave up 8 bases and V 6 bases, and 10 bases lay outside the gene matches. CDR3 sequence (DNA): TGTGCCAGCAGCGCCCAAGCGGGGGGGGGTGATGAGCAGTTCTTC. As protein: CASSAQAGGGDEQFF.

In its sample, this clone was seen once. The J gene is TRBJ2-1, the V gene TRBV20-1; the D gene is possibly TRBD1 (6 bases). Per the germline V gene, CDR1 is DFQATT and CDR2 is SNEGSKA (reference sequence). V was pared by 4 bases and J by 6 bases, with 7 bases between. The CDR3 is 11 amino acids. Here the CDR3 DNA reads TGCAGTGCTATCAGGGGCAATGAGCAGTTCTTC. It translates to CSAIRGNEQFF.

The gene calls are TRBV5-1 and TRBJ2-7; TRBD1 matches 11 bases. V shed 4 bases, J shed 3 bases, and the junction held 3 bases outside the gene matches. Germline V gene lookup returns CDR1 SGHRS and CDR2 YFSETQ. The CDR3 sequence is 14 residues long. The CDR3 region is CASSPGTGGYEQYF. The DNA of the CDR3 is TGCGCCAGCAGCCCCGGGACAGGGGGCTACGAGCAGTACTTC.

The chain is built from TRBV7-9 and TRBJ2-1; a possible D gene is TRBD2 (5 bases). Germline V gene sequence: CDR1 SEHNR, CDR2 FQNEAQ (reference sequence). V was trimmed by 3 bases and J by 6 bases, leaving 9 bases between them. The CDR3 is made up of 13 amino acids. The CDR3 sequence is CASSFLRGNEQFF. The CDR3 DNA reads TGTGCCAGCAGCTTCTTACGGGGCAATGAGCAGTTCTTC.

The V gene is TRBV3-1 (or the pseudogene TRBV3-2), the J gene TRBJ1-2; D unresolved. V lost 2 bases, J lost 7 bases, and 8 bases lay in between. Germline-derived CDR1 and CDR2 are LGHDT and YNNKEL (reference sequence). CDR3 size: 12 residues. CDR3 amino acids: CASSQPRGGYTF. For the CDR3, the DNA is TGTGCCAGCAGCCAACCCCGGGGTGGCTACACCTTC.

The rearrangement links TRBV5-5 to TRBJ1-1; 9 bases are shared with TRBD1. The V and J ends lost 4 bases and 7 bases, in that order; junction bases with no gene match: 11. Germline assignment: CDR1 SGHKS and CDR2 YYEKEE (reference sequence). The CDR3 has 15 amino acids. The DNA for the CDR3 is TGTGCCAGCAGCAATCCGGGACAGGGAACAGGTGAAGCTTTCTTT. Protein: CASSNPGQGTGEAFF.

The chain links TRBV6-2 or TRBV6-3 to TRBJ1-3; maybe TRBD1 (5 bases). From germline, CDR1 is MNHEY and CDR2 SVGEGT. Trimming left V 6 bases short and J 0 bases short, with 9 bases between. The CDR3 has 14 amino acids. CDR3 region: CASSAQGSGNTIYF. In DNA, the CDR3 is TGTGCCAGCAGCGCCCAGGGCTCTGGAAACACCATATATTTT.

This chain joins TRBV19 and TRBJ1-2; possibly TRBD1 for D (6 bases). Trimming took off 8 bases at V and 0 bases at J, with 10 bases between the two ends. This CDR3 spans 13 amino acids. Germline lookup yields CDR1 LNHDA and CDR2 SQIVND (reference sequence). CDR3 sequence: CASWDTSNYGYTF. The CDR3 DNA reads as TGTGCCAGTTGGGACACTTCTAACTATGGCTACACCTTC.

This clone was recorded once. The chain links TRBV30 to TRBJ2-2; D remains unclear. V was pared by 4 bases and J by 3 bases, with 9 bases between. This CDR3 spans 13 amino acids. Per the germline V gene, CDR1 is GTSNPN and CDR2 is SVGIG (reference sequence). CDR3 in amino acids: CAWTLADTGELFF. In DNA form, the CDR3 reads TGTGCCTGGACCCTTGCGGACACCGGGGAGCTGTTTTTT.

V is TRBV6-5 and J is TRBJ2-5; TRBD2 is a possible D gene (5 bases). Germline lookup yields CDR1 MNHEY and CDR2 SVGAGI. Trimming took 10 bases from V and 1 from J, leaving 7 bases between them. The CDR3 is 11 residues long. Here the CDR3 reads CANRGQETQYF. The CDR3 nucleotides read TGTGCCAACCGGGGCCAAGAGACCCAGTACTTC.

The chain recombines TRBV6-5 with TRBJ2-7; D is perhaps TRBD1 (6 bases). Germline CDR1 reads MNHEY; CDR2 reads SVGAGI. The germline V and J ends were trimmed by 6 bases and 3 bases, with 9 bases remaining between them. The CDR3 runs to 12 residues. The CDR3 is CASSGTSYEQYV. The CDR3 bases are TGTGCCAGCAGCGGGACAAGCTACGAGCAGTACGTC.

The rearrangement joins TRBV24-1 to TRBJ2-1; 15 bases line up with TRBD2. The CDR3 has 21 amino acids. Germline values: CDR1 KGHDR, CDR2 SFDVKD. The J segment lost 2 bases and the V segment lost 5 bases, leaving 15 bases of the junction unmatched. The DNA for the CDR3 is TGTGCCACCAGTGGCCTGCAGGGGACAGGGACTAGCGGGGGGCCCTACAATGAGCAGTTCTTC. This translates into CATSGLQGTGTSGGPYNEQFF.

The CDR3 DNA is TGTGCCGTCCCAACGTTCGGGCAGGGGCTAAGCGAGCAGTACTTC. As protein: CAVPTFGQGLSEQYF. The J gene is TRBJ2-7, the V gene TRBV2; tentatively, D is TRBD1 (6 bases). V lost 11 bases to trimming and J lost 6 bases, with 26 bases between them. Germline V gives CDR1 SNHLY, CDR2 FYNNEI. The CDR3 sequence is 15 residues long.

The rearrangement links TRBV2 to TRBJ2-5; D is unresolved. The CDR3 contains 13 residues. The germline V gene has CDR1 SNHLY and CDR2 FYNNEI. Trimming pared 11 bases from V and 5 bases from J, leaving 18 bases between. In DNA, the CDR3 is TGTGCCGCCCGTCGTGGGCCCAGGGAGACCCAGTACTTC. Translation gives CAARRGPRETQYF. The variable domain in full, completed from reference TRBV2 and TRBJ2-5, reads EPEVTQTPSHQVTQMGQEVILRCVPISNHLYFYWYRQILGQKVEFLVSFYNNEISEKSEIFDDQFSVERPDGSNFTLKIRSTKLEDSAMYFCAARRGPRETQYFGPGTRLLVL.

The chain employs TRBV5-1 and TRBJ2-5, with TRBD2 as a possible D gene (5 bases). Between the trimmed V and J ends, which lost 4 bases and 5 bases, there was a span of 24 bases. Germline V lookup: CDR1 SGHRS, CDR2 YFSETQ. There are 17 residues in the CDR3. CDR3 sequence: CASSDHGQTNSWETQYF. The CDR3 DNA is TGCGCCAGCAGCGACCACGGCCAGACTAACTCGTGGGAGACCCAGTACTTC.